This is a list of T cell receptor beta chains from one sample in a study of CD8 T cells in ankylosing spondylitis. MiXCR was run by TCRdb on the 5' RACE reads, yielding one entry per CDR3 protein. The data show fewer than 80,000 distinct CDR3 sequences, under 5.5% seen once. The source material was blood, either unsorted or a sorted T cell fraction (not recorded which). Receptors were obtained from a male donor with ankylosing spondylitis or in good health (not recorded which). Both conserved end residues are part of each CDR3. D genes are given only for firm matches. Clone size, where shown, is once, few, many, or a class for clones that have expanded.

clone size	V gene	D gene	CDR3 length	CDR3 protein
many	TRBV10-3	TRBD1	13	CAISGDRNQPQHF
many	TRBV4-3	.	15	CASSPRGAGSYEQYF
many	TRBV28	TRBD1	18	CASSAGTGGSGLADTQYF
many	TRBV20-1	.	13	CSAQGPPFYEQYF
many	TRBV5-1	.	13	CASSSGTNTEAFF
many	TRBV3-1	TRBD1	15	CASSPTGTDQETQYF
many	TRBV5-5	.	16	CASSLWQPPKNTEAFF
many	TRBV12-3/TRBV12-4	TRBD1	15	CASRRQGVDTGELFF
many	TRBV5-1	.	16	CASILRKGFYEETQYF
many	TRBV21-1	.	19	CASSKVNAGLAGNQETQYF
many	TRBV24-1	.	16	CATSDLDTVGYNEQFF
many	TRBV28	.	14	CASSLQGWRETQYF
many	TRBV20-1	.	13	CSAREGTLHEQYF
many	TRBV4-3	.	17	CASSQMGITLNTGELFF
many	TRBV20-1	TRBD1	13	CSATDRGPGGYTF
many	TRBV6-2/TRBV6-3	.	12	CASSQGYTEAFF
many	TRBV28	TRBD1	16	CASTSIQGQGLDEQFF
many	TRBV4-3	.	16	CASSQAWAGSGNTIYF
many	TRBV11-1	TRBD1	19	CASSPEGLGTGGSADTQYF
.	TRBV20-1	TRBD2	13	CSANSGTTAELFF
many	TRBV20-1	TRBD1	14	CSAPTGTGFNEQFF
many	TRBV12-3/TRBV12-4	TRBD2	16	CASSSGVVAGGGTQYF
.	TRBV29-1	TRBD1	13	CSAPRGNYNEQFF
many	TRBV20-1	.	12	CSARVGTGELFF
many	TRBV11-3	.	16	CASSRLMGSGANVLTF
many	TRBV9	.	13	CASSFRGMDEQYF
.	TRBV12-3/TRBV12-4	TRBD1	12	CASSPTGWEQYF
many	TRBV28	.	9	CASGETQYF
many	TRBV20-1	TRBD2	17	CSARLGTSGGDSYEQYF
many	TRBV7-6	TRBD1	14	CASGGTGLGDTQYF
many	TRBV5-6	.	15	CASSELGEGTYEQYF
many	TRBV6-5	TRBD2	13	CASRRGGTDTQYF
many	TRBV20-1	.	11	CSAEPGTEAFF
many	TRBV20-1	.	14	CSARDTGYNSPLHF
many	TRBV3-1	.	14	CASSQDYGGGELFF
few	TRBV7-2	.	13	CASSTTPLQSNTF
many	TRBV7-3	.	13	CASSRGGTETQYF
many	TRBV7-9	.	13	CASSLVENTEAFF